This TCR beta chain was identified during a study of shared clonotypes between healthy human individuals. The CDR3 is made up of 13 amino acids. With 10 bases removed from V and 0 bases from J, the gap between germline ends came to 13 bases. From germline, CDR1 is MNHNS and CDR2 SASEGT. Here immunoSEQ multiplex PCR was the method, and the copy in TCRdb shows in-frame clones only, minus some. The table lists roughly 2 million clones, 95% of them singletons. The sequence derives from a man younger than 35 in good health. The chain joins TRBV6-1 to TRBJ2-7; no clear D. The sample was naive CD4+ T cells sorted from blood. Regarding subset: CD45RA+ positively selected. CDR3 nucleotides: TGTGCCACCCGGGTGGGAAGCTCCTACGAGCAGTACTTC. Residues: CATRVGSSYEQYF.